This T cell receptor (beta chain) came from a study of tumor-infiltrating lymphocytes in primary liver carcinoma. With regard to this clonotype: The target antigen is unknown. The junction does not match germline at one end; this may be a read error.

Germline CDR1 SQVTM, CDR2 ANQGSEA. CDR3 length: 16 residues. Constant-region priming of about 520 ng total RNA yielded TCR beta cDNA. Libraries for TCR beta were built through three nested multiplex PCR rounds, which together made up a slightly modified ARM-PCR procedure. Use of TRBV1-TRBV30 forward primers with a C-beta reverse primer characterized the first two PCR rounds, which lasted roughly 9 cycles each. TCRdb ran MiXCR on the multiplex PCR reads and lists one entry per CDR3 protein. The sample holds 150,000 to 200,000 distinct CDR3 sequences, 85% seen once. Co-extraction of both nucleic acids (RNA and DNA) used 20-30 mg of unsorted bulk tissue. The study's findings and limits: Blood's top-250-clone fraction was significantly lower than that of tumors (p = 0.039). Paired tumor-adjacent and tumor-blood samples overlapped less than tumor region pairs did.

This clonotype was obtained from a man aged 40-50 years with primary liver carcinoma and hepatitis B virus infection. Sequenced material: tumor tissue from primary liver carcinoma. This chain uses TRBV29-1 with TRBJ2-1; no definite D call. The CDR3 loop reads CSANLIAANSYDEQFF. The CDR3 DNA reads TGCAGCGCCAATCTAATAGCCGCCAACTCCTACGATGAGCAGTTCTTC.